Detailed here is one TCR beta chain. Antigen: not known. This record comes from a study of cytomegalovirus exposure and HLA in healthy donors. Notes on the study in general: Investigators reported more than 150 TCR beta chains as tied to cytomegalovirus. There was a cluster of highly shared sequence variants that was likely a sequencing artifact.

The CDR3 covers 16 residues. CDR1 MNHNY and CDR2 SVGAGI come from the germline V gene (reference sequence). With V trimmed by 0 bases and J by 3 bases, 3 bases remained unmatched. This PCR relied on a set of 60 Vbeta primers and 13 Jbeta primers. Only in-frame clones appear in the TCRdb table, and some are missing; sequencing was by immunoSEQ multiplex PCR. Of some 130,000 clones listed, around three quarters are singletons. Sequencing used PBMCs. This sequence originates from a woman in her 50s in good health and CMV-seronegative. This chain joins TRBV6-6 and TRBJ1-4; 8 bases match TRBD1. CDR3: CASSYSRGQANEKLFF. CDR3 nucleotides: TGTGCCAGCAGTTACTCGAGGGGACAGGCTAATGAAAAACTGTTTTTT.